The 8 T cell receptor beta chains in this list originate from one sample, sequenced in a study of blood T cell repertoires in COVID-19. The method was immunoSEQ multiplex PCR; TCRdb's version includes in-frame clones alone and lacks a portion of them. The sample carries about 310,000 clones, around 85% recorded once. Sequenced: PBMCs or T cells enriched from blood (not recorded which). Receptor source: a woman between 25 and 40 years old who had been exposed to COVID-19.

CDR3: CATTRTANTGELFF. The CDR3 DNA sequence: TGTGCCACCACTAGGACAGCGAACACCGGGGAGCTGTTTTTT. The chain has TRBV24-1 and TRBJ2-2; possibly TRBD1 for D (6 bases). The CDR3 spans 14 residues. V was pared by 8 bases and J by 0 bases, with 9 bases between. Per germline, CDR1 KGHDR and CDR2 SFDVKD.

The chain employs TRBV2 and TRBJ2-1; maybe TRBD1 (6 bases). This CDR3 is 15 amino acids long. Germline loops: CDR1 SNHLY, CDR2 FYNNEI. Trimming took off 6 bases at V and 0 bases at J, with 12 bases between the two ends. CDR3 loop: CASRGGQPSYNEQFF. In nucleotides, the CDR3 is TGTGCCAGCAGAGGGGGACAACCCTCCTACAATGAGCAGTTCTTC.

This chain connects TRBV4-2 to TRBJ2-5; 14 bases line up with TRBD2. Germline CDR1 is LGHNA and CDR2 is YNFKEQ. This CDR3 contains 20 residues. V lost 0 bases, J lost 4 bases, and 13 bases stayed unmatched. The CDR3 is CASSQDPRTSGGPVGETQYF. CDR3 DNA: TGTGCCAGCAGCCAAGATCCCAGGACTAGCGGGGGGCCTGTAGGAGAGACCCAGTACTTC.

The genes are TRBV24-1 and TRBJ2-3, with TRBD2 matching 12 bases. After removal of 4 bases from V and 8 bases from J, the junction contained 9 bases not matched to a gene. The CDR3 has 16 residues. CDR1 and CDR2 from the germline V gene are KGHDR and SFDVKD. Here the CDR3 DNA reads TGTGCCACCAGTGACCTAGCGGGGGGGCCGTTCCCTACGCAGTATTTT. It codes for CATSDLAGGPFPTQYF.

In its sample, this clone was seen a few times. The chain recombines TRBV6-5 with TRBJ1-6; 7 bases agree with TRBD1. V lost 6 bases and J lost 10; bases outside the gene matches: 12. Germline CDR1 MNHEY, CDR2 SVGAGI. The CDR3 runs to 15 residues. Here the CDR3 reads CASRIGTVGRSPLHF. As DNA, the CDR3 is TGTGCCAGCAGAATCGGGACAGTGGGCAGGTCACCCCTCCACTTT.

CDR3 in DNA: TGTGCCAGCAGCCGGAGGGGGACAGTTCGAACCTACGAGCAGTACTTC. Protein product: CASSRRGTVRTYEQYF. The chain uses TRBV14 and TRBJ2-7, with D tentatively TRBD1 (7 bases). The CDR3 contains 16 residues. Germline CDR1 is SGHDN and CDR2 is FVKESK. The V and J ends lost 4 bases and 2 bases respectively, with 18 bases between them.

J is TRBJ2-1 and V is TRBV18, with 8 bases identical to TRBD2. Losses at the gene ends were 3 bases for V and 8 bases for J; bases not matched to a gene: 3. Germline V gives CDR1 KGHSH, CDR2 LQKENI. The length of the CDR3 is 13 residues. In DNA, the CDR3 is TGTGCCAGCTCACCGAGCGGGGGCGATGAGCAGTTCTTC. This encodes CASSPSGGDEQFF. The variable domain in full, completed from reference TRBV18 and TRBJ2-1, reads NAGVMQNPRHLVRRRGQEARLRCSPMKGHSHVYWYRQLPEEGLKFMVYLQKENIIDESGMPKERFSAEFPKEGPSILRIQQVVRGDSAAYFCASSPSGGDEQFFGPGTRLTVL.

The chain has TRBV30 and TRBJ1-6; maybe TRBD1 (6 bases). The ends were cut back, 0 bases at V and 8 bases at J, with 8 bases in the middle. Germline CDR1 GTSNPN, CDR2 SVGIG (reference sequence). CDR3 length equals 13 residues. In nucleotides, the CDR3 is TGTGCCTGGAGTGTACAGGGAGATTCACCCCTCCACTTT. This translates into CAWSVQGDSPLHF.